This TCR beta chain was observed in a study of CXCR3-negative and CXCR3-positive naive CD8 T cells. Every CD8+ T cell subset underwent triplicate sorting at about 300,000 cells apiece. Naive CD8+ T cells showed CD45RO-CCR7+CD27+CD95-. UMI-tagged TRB cDNA libraries were built via 5' RACE. After re-calling the 5' RACE reads, TCRdb lists one entry per CDR3 protein, DNA absent. The sample data list tens of thousands of distinct CDR3 sequences. Study-wide points: With respect to TRBV-TRBJ usage, naive CXCR3-negative and CXCR3-positive cells were similar; memory differed. In CXCR3-positive naive cells, the TRB CDR3s were more hydrophobic than in CXCR3-negative naive cells.

A note on this clonotype: Its specificity is not known.

Looked up from germline, CDR1 is LNHDA and CDR2 is SQIVND (reference sequence). The length of the CDR3 is 12 residues. The clonotype comes from a human donor in good health. Some clones in this sample may be carry-over from other donors' samples. The rearrangement uses TRBV19 and TRBJ2-3. Source material: naive CXCR3+ CD8+ T cells from blood. Indicated subset: CD45RO-CCR7+CD27+CD95- naive CD8+ T cells expressing CXCR3 (TNR3+). The CDR3 is CASSPIGDTQYF.